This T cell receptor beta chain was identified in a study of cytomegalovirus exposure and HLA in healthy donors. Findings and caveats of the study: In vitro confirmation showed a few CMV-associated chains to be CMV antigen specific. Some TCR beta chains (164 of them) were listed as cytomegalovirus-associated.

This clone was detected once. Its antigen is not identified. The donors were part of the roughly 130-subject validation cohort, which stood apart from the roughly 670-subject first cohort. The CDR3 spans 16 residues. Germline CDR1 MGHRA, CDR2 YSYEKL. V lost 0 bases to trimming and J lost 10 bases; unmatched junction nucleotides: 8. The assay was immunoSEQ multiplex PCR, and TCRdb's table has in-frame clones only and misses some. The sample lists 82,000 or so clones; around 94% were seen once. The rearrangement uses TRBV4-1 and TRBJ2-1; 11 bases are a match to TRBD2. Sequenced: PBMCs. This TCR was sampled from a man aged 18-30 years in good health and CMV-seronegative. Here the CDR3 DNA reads TGCGCCAGCAGCCAAGATTCACTAGCGGGAGACCGGGAGCAGTTCTTC. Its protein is CASSQDSLAGDREQFF.